This T cell receptor (beta chain) is drawn from a study of blood T cells in healthy people across ages. Then a second PCR, running about 6 to 12 cycles, was carried out with a sample-barcoded 5' primer and a J-beta primer mix. Every single cDNA molecule received a tag from a template-switch adaptor with 12 random nucleotides. TCRdb passed the 5' RACE reads through MiXCR, listing each CDR3 protein once. The data contain about 970,000 distinct CDR3 sequences, approximately 50% of them singletons. This clonotype was seen more than once but under ten times. Its antigen is as yet unknown. Total RNA extraction produced at least 5.5 micrograms (per sample) for the study. General study results and limits: No one knew whether donors had CMV, which possibly confounded expanded clonotype changes. Higher diversity, along with more naive CD4+ cells, distinguished long-lived donors from aged donors.

Germline V CDR1 and CDR2: SGHTA, FQGNSA. V was clipped by 3 bases and J by 9 bases; unmatched bases: 12. This CDR3 spans 15 amino acids. Sequencing was done on a sample of blood. This chain links TRBV7-2 with TRBJ2-3; 7 nucleotides line up with TRBD2. The receptor was derived from a woman aged 55 to 70 in good health. CDR3 nucleotides: TGTGCCAGCAGCTTGGGAGGGACTCAGACGGTCACGCAGTATTTT. It codes for CASSLGGTQTVTQYF.